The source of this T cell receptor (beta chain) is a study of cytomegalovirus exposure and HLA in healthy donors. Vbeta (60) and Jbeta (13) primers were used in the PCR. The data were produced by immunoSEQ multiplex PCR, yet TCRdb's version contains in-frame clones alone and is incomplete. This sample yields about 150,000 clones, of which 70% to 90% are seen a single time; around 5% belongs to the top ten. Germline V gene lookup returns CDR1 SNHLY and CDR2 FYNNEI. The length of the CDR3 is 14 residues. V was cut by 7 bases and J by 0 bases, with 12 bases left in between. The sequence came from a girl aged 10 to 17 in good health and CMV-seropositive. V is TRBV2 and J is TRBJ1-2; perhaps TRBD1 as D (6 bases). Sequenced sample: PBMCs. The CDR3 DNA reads TGTGCCAGCACCTGGACAGATACTAACTATGGCTACACCTTC. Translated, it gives CASTWTDTNYGYTF.